The sequence of this T cell receptor beta chain was determined in a study of vaccination and CD4 T cells after COVID-19. Germline lookup yields CDR1 SGHTA and CDR2 FQGNSA. Trimming stripped 5 bases from V and 4 bases from J, with 17 bases between. The CDR3 runs to 15 residues. Concerning this clonotype: Its matching antigen is unknown.

The Oncomine TCR Beta short-read assay was applied to DNA of cultured CD4+ T cells. Each CDR3 protein gets one entry after TCRdb re-called the PCR reads with MiXCR. Among about 3,000 distinct CDR3 sequences listed, under 35% were seen once. Documented treatment: roughly 10-day PBMC culture with coronavirus spike peptide pools or control peptides (ViraFEST assay). The chain links TRBV7-2 to TRBJ1-1; weak D call: TRBD1 (5 bases). The source of this sequence is a human donor who had recovered from COVID-19. The material was CD4+ T cells from blood, cultured in vitro, obtained after SARS-CoV-2 vaccination. CDR3 sequence reads: CASSQHRVGGTEAFF. DNA of the CDR3: TGTGCCAGCAGCCAACACCGAGTGGGGGGCACTGAAGCTTTCTTT.